This T cell receptor beta chain is from a study of response to subunit inactivated influenza vaccine. Findings and caveats of the study: It was suggested by the authors that few new T cells are recruited by each seasonal influenza vaccination.

The sample holds many counts of this clonotype. Its cognate antigen is unknown. The CDR3 runs to 12 residues. Between the trimmed V and J ends, which lost 0 bases and 10 bases, there was a span of 7 bases. CDR1 is LGHNA and CDR2 is YSLEER in the germline V gene. In TCRdb, the RT-PCR reads were re-called with MiXCR into one record per CDR3 protein. This table holds approximately 480,000 distinct CDR3 sequences, around 9.9% found once. V is TRBV4-3 and J is TRBJ2-1; TRBD2 is a possible D gene (6 bases). The receptor's source is a man aged 45 to 65 who received an inactivated influenza vaccine. The source was PBMCs from blood, collected 45 days after vaccination. CDR3 DNA: TGCGCCAGCAGCCAAGATCGGGGGGAGCAGTTCTTC. Translated: CASSQDRGEQFF.